This entry describes one T cell receptor (beta chain). This entry comes from a study of cytomegalovirus exposure and HLA in healthy donors. PCR amplification relied on 60 Vbeta primers (plus 13 Jbeta primers). TCRdb's table, derived via immunoSEQ multiplex PCR, lists solely in-frame clones and lacks some. Counted here are approximately 120,000 clones, more than 70% occurring once; the ten biggest clones make up more than 7%. Germline CDR1 reads SEHNR; CDR2 reads FQNEAQ (reference sequence). This CDR3 contains 15 residues. The junction had 6 bases not matched to a gene; V was cut back by 5 bases and J by 3 bases.

Material for sequencing was PBMCs. The source is a woman aged 45-59 years in good health and CMV-seropositive. The V call is TRBV7-9, the J call TRBJ2-2; the match to TRBD1 covers 7 bases. CDR3 residues: CASSPRGLDTGELFF. The CDR3 bases are TGTGCCAGCAGCCCGAGGGGGCTGGACACCGGGGAGCTGTTTTTT.